This T cell receptor (beta chain) is drawn from a study of CD8+ T cells in alopecia areata. Study-level background: The protocol delivered tofacitinib for 6 to 18 months, then withdrew it for 6 months.

The sequencing template was cDNA reverse transcribed from extracted RNA. Sequencing used immunoSEQ multiplex PCR; TCRdb keeps in-frame clones, though not all of them. The sample contains about 120,000 clones, around 56% of which appear only once. Study-level findings and limits: Numerous expanded lesional clones remained in scalp and blood during tofacitinib. Shared TCR sequences were less clear between patients than in mice, possibly partly from HLA diversity.

The CDR3 sequence is 13 residues long. The V end was cut by 6 bases, the J end by 9 bases, with 17 bases between. Germline CDR1 MNHNY, CDR2 SVGAGI (reference sequence). Indicated treatment: oral pan-JAK inhibitor, 5-10 mg twice daily. Remarks on this clone: Its antigen remains unidentified.

This receptor was identified in a human donor with alopecia areata. Sequenced here: CD4+ T cells sorted from blood, sampled at week 4, from a patient treated with tofacitinib. The chain has TRBV6-6 and TRBJ2-5; a weak D match, TRBD1 (5 bases). This CDR3 reads CASRFQGGGSQYF. The CDR3 DNA reads TGTGCCAGCAGATTTCAGGGTGGTGGGTCCCAGTACTTC.